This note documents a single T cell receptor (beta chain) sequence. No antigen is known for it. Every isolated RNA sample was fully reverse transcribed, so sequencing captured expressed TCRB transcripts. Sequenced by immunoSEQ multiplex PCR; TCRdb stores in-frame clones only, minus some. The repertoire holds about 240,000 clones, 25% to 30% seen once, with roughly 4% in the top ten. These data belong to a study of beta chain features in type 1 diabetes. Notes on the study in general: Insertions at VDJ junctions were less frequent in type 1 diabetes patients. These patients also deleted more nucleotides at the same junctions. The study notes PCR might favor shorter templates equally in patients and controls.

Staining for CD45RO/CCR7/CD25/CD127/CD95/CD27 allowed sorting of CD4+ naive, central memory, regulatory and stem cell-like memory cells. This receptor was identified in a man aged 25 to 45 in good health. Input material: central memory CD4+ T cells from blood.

The CDR3: CAWSVTGVQETQYF. CDR3 DNA sequence: TGTGCCTGGAGTGTCACAGGGGTCCAAGAGACCCAGTACTTC. This rearrangement joins TRBV30 to TRBJ2-5, with 7 bases lining up with TRBD1. The CDR3 totals 14 residues. V trimming: 0 bases; J trimming: 1 base; junction bases outside the gene matches: 2. Germline assignment: CDR1 GTSNPN and CDR2 SVGIG (reference sequence).